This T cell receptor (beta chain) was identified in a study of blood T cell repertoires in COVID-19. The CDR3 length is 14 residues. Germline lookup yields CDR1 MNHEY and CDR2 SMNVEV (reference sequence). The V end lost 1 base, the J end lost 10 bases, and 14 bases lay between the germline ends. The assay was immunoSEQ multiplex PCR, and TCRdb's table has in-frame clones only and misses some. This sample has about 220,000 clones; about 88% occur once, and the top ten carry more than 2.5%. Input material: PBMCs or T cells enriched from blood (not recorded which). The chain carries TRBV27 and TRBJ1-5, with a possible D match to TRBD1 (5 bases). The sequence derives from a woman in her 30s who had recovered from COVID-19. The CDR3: CASSLWNPQGPQHF. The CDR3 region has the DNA TGTGCCAGCAGTTTATGGAACCCCCAGGGTCCCCAGCATTTT.